This T cell receptor (beta chain) emerged from a study of identical twins' blood T cells. Study-wide results and caveats: Top TCRbeta clonotypes were shared more with twin than unrelated donors.

Libraries were made from RNA as TCR cDNA, using a modified protocol. Sample barcodes were added at both library ends during cDNA synthesis. TCRdb recomputed calls from the 5' RACE reads with MiXCR, one row per CDR3 protein. This sample has 350,000 to 450,000 distinct CDR3 sequences, with roughly 28% found just once. V shed 3 bases and J shed 11 bases, with 19 bases lying between them. The CDR3 consists of 14 residues. Germline CDR1 SGHTA, CDR2 FQGNSA. Likely shared infections and vaccines: all three twin pairs were reared together. A word on this clonotype: What it recognizes is unknown. The conserved final phenylalanine or tryptophan is absent from the CDR3, which likely points to a read error.

The V call is TRBV7-2, the J call TRBJ1-2, with TRBD1 as a possible D gene (5 bases). This TCR came from a woman between 18 and 50 years old in good health. The source material was PBMCs. CDR3 in DNA: TGTGCCAGCAGCTTTACACAAAGGCCCGGACATTACACCTCC. Encoded protein: CASSFTQRPGHYTS.